A selection of T cell receptor beta chains follows, all from one sample in a study of OX40 agonist ivuxolimab in advanced cancers. The protocol was immunoSEQ multiplex PCR, while the TCRdb copy is restricted to in-frame clones and leaves out a portion. The sample includes over 65,000 clones, 90% of them seen just once. The material was CD4+ or CD8+ T cells sorted from blood, obtained in a trial of the OX40 agonist ivuxolimab. The receptor source for this set is an adult with an advanced solid tumor such as melanoma, head and neck, liver or kidney cancer. The CDR3 runs from the conserved cysteine through the conserved F or W. The order of the fields is clone size, J gene, V gene, D gene, CDR3 DNA, CDR3 protein. The D gene is left open where the match is weak. For some rows the clone size is stated as once, few or many, or as a class when expanded; others skip it.

NA	TRBJ2-1	TRBV5-1	NA	TGCGCCAGCAGCTTGCAACCGGACAATGAGCAGTTCTTC	CASSLQPDNEQFF
NA	TRBJ1-2	TRBV27	NA	TGTGCCAGCAGTTCAAAAGGCCTAGGCTACACCTTC	CASSSKGLGYTF
once	TRBJ2-3	TRBV6-9	NA	TGTGCCAGCAGTTATAGGCAGCGCCTCAGCACAGATACGCAGTATTTT	CASSYRQRLSTDTQYF
NA	TRBJ2-5	TRBV9	TRBD1	TGTGCCAGCAGTGGTACCGGGACAGGTCGGCAGACCCAGTACTTC	CASSGTGTGRQTQYF
few	TRBJ2-3	TRBV5-8	TRBD2	TGTGCCAGCCCTCTACCCCCTAGCGGGAAGACGACAGATACGCAGTATTTT	CASPLPPSGKTTDTQYF
once	TRBJ2-7	TRBV11-3	TRBD1	TGTGCCAGCAGCACAGGGTCAACGGGACAGAGGATGTACGAGCAGTACTTC	CASSTGSTGQRMYEQYF
NA	TRBJ2-3	TRBV27	TRBD2	TGTGCCAGCAGGGAGAGACTAGCGGGAGCGGCGAGCACAGATACGCAGTATTTT	CASRERLAGAASTDTQYF
NA	TRBJ1-2	TRBV5-8	NA	TGTGCCAGCAGCACCGGGTTCGGGTATGGCTACACCTTC	CASSTGFGYGYTF
NA	TRBJ2-1	TRBV7-6	NA	TGTGCCAGCAGCTTTGGGGGAACCTACAATGAGCAGTTCTTC	CASSFGGTYNEQFF
NA	TRBJ2-1	TRBV2	NA	TGTGCCAGCAGGAGGGCTAGCGAAAGGGATGAGCAGTTCTTC	CASRRASERDEQFF
NA	TRBJ2-2	TRBV5-1	NA	TGCGCCAGCAGCTTGGACCCGGGGTCCAACGGGGAGCTGTTTTTT	CASSLDPGSNGELFF
once	TRBJ2-5	TRBV7-9	NA	TGTGCCAGCAGCTCAAGACGGCGGGACTGGGCGATCGGGGTAGAGACCCAGTACTTC	CASSSRRRDWAIGVETQYF
NA	TRBJ2-7	TRBV21-1	NA	TGTGCCAGCAGCAAACCAACCTCGGACAGGATTGTTGGCGAGCAGTACTTC	CASSKPTSDRIVGEQYF
NA	TRBJ1-3	TRBV11-3	NA	TGTGCCAGCAGCCCGGGGGGGAGTACTGGAAACACCATATATTTT	CASSPGGSTGNTIYF
NA	TRBJ1-4	TRBV7-9	NA	TGTGCCAGCAGCTTCCAACCCCCGGACGGCGGGGAAAAACTGTTTTTT	CASSFQPPDGGEKLFF
NA	TRBJ2-5	TRBV5-5	NA	TGTGCCAGCAGCTCCCAACCGGGCCCGCGGGAGACCCAGTACTTC	CASSSQPGPRETQYF
NA	TRBJ2-6	TRBV2	NA	TGTGCCAGCAGTTCAGACTTTGGGTACTCTGGGGCCAACGTCCTGACTTTC	CASSSDFGYSGANVLTF
NA	TRBJ2-7	TRBV19	TRBD2	TGTGCCAGTAGTATATATAGCGGGGAATCCTACGAGCAGTACTTC	CASSIYSGESYEQYF
few	TRBJ1-2	TRBV29-1	TRBD1	TGCAGCGTTGAACGGACAGGGGATGGCTACACCTTC	CSVERTGDGYTF
NA	TRBJ1-1	TRBV7-2	TRBD1	TGTGCCAGCAGCTTAGGGGGGGACAGGGGAGTTCTTAAAGCTTTCTTT	CASSLGGDRGVLKAFF
NA	TRBJ1-2	TRBV5-1	NA	TGCGCCAGCAGCGGACTTCCCGGGGATGGCTACACCTTC	CASSGLPGDGYTF
NA	TRBJ2-1	TRBV5-4	NA	TGTGCCAGCAGCTTGGCCGGGCTAGCAACCTACAATGAGCAGTTCTTC	CASSLAGLATYNEQFF
NA	TRBJ2-7	TRBV6-5	TRBD1	TGTGCCAGCAGACAGGGACAGGTCTACGAGCAGTACTTC	CASRQGQVYEQYF
once	TRBJ2-3	TRBV5-1	TRBD2	TGCGCCAGCAGCTTGGACCCTTTAGCGGGAGTAGATACGCAGTATTTT	CASSLDPLAGVDTQYF
NA	TRBJ2-1	TRBV7-2	NA	TGTGCCAGCACCCAGAGGGGGAGCTCCTACAATGAGCAGTTCTTC	CASTQRGSSYNEQFF
NA	TRBJ2-1	TRBV28	NA	TGTGCCAGCGAAGGGACCAATGAGCGGCAGTTCTTC	CASEGTNERQFF
NA	TRBJ2-7	TRBV5-4	TRBD2	TGTGCCAGCAGCCTTGGACTAGCGGGTTACTACGAGCAGTACTTC	CASSLGLAGYYEQYF
once	TRBJ1-5	TRBV28	NA	TGTGCCAGCAGCACACGGGGGGGCAATCAGCCCCAGCATTTT	CASSTRGGNQPQHF
NA	TRBJ2-7	TRBV2	NA	TGTGCCATCCGCCAAGGGGGTCCCACCTACGAGCAGTACTTC	CAIRQGGPTYEQYF
NA	TRBJ2-3	TRBV27	TRBD2	TGTGCCAGCAGTGCAGGACTAGCGGGGATCACAGATACGCAGTATTTT	CASSAGLAGITDTQYF
few	TRBJ2-5	TRBV5-4	NA	TGTGCCAGCAGCTCGATGCTACAGAGCCAAGAGACCCAGTACTTC	CASSSMLQSQETQYF
once	TRBJ1-3	TRBV19	NA	TGTGCCAGTAGTAAAAGCCCTTACTACTCTGGAAACACCATATATTTT	CASSKSPYYSGNTIYF
NA	TRBJ2-1	TRBV14	TRBD1	TGTGCCAGCAGCCAAGATGCGGCGACAGGGGTCAATGAGCAGTTCTTC	CASSQDAATGVNEQFF
NA	TRBJ2-3	TRBV6-5	NA	TGTGCCAGCAGGGGTTTAGCCGCAGATACGCAGTATTTT	CASRGLAADTQYF
once	TRBJ2-5	TRBV6-5	NA	TGTGCCAGCAGTACCGCGGGGACCCAGTACTTC	CASSTAGTQYF
NA	TRBJ2-3	TRBV19	NA	TGTGCCAGTAGTATAGGACAGATTAGCACAGATACGCAGTATTTT	CASSIGQISTDTQYF
NA	TRBJ2-1	TRBV4-1	TRBD2	TGCGCCAGCAGCCCCCTGGGGTCTAGCGGATACAATGAGCAGTTCTTC	CASSPLGSSGYNEQFF
NA	TRBJ1-3	TRBV14	NA	TGTGCCAGCAGCCAAACGGGGACCTCTGGAAACACCATATATTTT	CASSQTGTSGNTIYF
once	TRBJ2-4	TRBV18	NA	TGTGCCAGCTCACCACCGTGGAGCGCCAAAAACATTCAGTACTTC	CASSPPWSAKNIQYF
NA	TRBJ2-7	TRBV6-5	TRBD1	TGTGCCAGCAGTCAAGGGACAGGGTTGGGCGAGCAGTACTTC	CASSQGTGLGEQYF
NA	TRBJ2-4	TRBV7-9	TRBD1	TGTGCCAGCAGCTTAGCTTATTCGGACAGGGTCGTTGACATTCAGTACTTC	CASSLAYSDRVVDIQYF
NA	TRBJ2-2	TRBV4-2	NA	TGTGCCAGCAGCCAAGATGTCGGACAGAAGGCGGGGGAGCTGTTTTTT	CASSQDVGQKAGELFF
NA	TRBJ2-1	TRBV9	TRBD1	TGTGCCAGCGGGGGACAGGGGTACTACAATGAGCAGTTCTTC	CASGGQGYYNEQFF
NA	TRBJ2-2	TRBV28	NA	TGTGCCAGCAGTTCAGGACGGCTAAACACCGGGGAGCTGTTTTTT	CASSSGRLNTGELFF
NA	TRBJ2-6	TRBV11-3	TRBD2	TGTGCCAGCAGCTTAGGGGGGGGCTCTGGGGCCAACGTCCTGACTTTC	CASSLGGGSGANVLTF
once	TRBJ2-5	TRBV30	TRBD1	TGTGCCTACGGACAGGGACCTCTGGCTGGGGAGACCCAGTACTTC	CAYGQGPLAGETQYF
few	TRBJ1-3	TRBV6-5	NA	TGTGCCAGCAGGGGGCAAGGAAACACCATATATTTT	CASRGQGNTIYF